A single sample gave rise to the 6 T cell receptor beta chains below, sequenced in a study of T-cell reconstitution after alpha-beta-depleted transplantation in children. Unique molecular identifiers featured in how the TCRbeta library was prepared. TCRdb ran MiXCR on the PCR reads and lists one entry per CDR3 protein. The sample shows hundreds of thousands of distinct CDR3 sequences, 10% to 15% of them seen only once. Here the sequenced sample was PBMCs, mostly from graft donor cells, taken 360 days after TCRalphabeta/CD19-depleted stem cell transplant. All receptors come from a male patient between 5 and 17 years old who had a stem cell transplant for acute myeloid leukemia, so the T cells may come from the graft donor.

This CDR3 reads CASSLKQGAATQYF. In DNA form, the CDR3 reads TGTGCCAGCAGTTTAAAACAGGGGGCGGCTACGCAGTATTTT. The chain is built from TRBV27 and TRBJ2-3; 9 bases fit TRBD1. This CDR3 comprises 14 residues. Per the germline V gene, CDR1 is MNHEY and CDR2 is SMNVEV (reference sequence). Trimming removed 2 bases from V and 8 bases from J; junction bases left unmatched: 5.

The chain has TRBV7-6 and TRBJ2-7, with D unclear. The CDR3 covers 15 residues. Per the germline V gene, CDR1 is SGHVS and CDR2 is FNYEAQ. Trimming left V 2 bases short and J 0 bases short, with 11 bases between. CDR3 sequence reads: CASSLRGPSSYEQYF. The CDR3 nucleotides read TGTGCCAGCAGCTTAAGAGGCCCCAGCTCCTACGAGCAGTACTTC.

This clonotype was seen ten or more times. The CDR3 sequence is CASSLEGLIYNEQFF. The CDR3, as DNA: TGTGCCAGCAGTTTGGAGGGACTGATATACAATGAGCAGTTCTTC. The rearrangement uses TRBV27 and TRBJ2-1; possibly TRBD2 for D (6 bases). Germline CDR1 MNHEY, CDR2 SMNVEV (reference sequence). This CDR3 spans 15 amino acids. V lost 3 bases and J 4 bases, leaving 13 bases between the germline ends.

This clonotype was seen repeatedly, ten times or more. This CDR3 reads CASSPPGGTSGSVAYNEQFF. DNA for the CDR3: TGTGCCAGCAGTCCTCCGGGGGGGACTAGCGGGAGTGTGGCCTACAATGAGCAGTTCTTC. The chain carries TRBV9 and TRBJ2-1; TRBD2 agrees at 14 bases. The CDR3 loop spans 20 amino acids. V dropped 5 bases and J dropped 2; count of bases not matched to a gene: 15. Germline assignment: CDR1 SGDLS and CDR2 YYNGEE.

V is TRBV30 and J is TRBJ1-1; no reliable D call. The CDR3 has 14 residues. CDR1 and CDR2 from the germline V gene are GTSNPN and SVGIG (reference sequence). Trimming left V 3 bases short and J 0 bases short, with 11 bases between. The CDR3 protein is CAWRLQGMNTEAFF. In DNA form, the CDR3 reads TGTGCCTGGAGACTCCAAGGGATGAACACTGAAGCTTTCTTT.

This clonotype occurred a few times. The V and J genes are TRBV28 and TRBJ1-2; D remains unclear. Trimming shortened V by 2 bases and J by 3 bases, and 7 bases separated the two germline ends. The length of the CDR3 is 13 residues. Germline V gene data show CDR1 as MDHEN and CDR2 as SYDVKM. The CDR3: CASSLRAHYGYTF. CDR3 DNA sequence: TGTGCCAGCAGTTTACGGGCCCACTATGGCTACACCTTC.